This T cell receptor (beta chain) derives from a study of tumor-infiltrating lymphocytes in oesophageal squamous cell carcinoma. This clonotype has more than one count but fewer than ten. One base away lies a much larger clone, so this may be a sequencing read error. Germline V gives CDR1 LNHDA, CDR2 SQIVND (reference sequence). The CDR3 length is 14 residues. Trimming took off 3 bases at V and 10 bases at J, with 16 bases between the two ends. TCRdb itself ran the PCR reads through MiXCR, one entry per CDR3 protein. The data hold approximately 20,000 distinct CDR3 sequences, with more than 35% observed a single time.

This chain connects TRBV19 to TRBJ2-1, with TRBD1 as a possible D gene (5 bases). The sample taken for sequencing was esophageal tumor tissue. This receptor was identified in a male donor with esophageal squamous cell carcinoma. The CDR3 sequence: CASSMGHDSYEQFF. The CDR3 nucleotides are TGTGCCAGTAGTATGGGGCACGACTCCTACGAGCAGTTCTTC.